Sequencing of this TCR beta chain was carried out in a study of blood T cell repertoires in COVID-19. TCRdb keeps only in-frame clones here, not all; method: immunoSEQ multiplex PCR. The sample lists 95,000 to 120,000 clones; around 83% were seen once. Sequencing input: peripheral blood. The TCR sequence derives from a woman in her sixties or seventies with acute or convalescent COVID-19.

The DNA of the CDR3 is TGTGCCTGGGACGACAGGATCCGTTACGAGCAGTACTTC. This sequence encodes CAWDDRIRYEQYF. This chain links TRBV30 with TRBJ2-7; maybe TRBD1 (6 bases). V gave up 5 bases and J gave up 4 bases, with 15 bases separating them. CDR3 length: 13 residues. CDR1 and CDR2 (germline): GTSNPN, SVGIG (reference sequence).